Below are 12 T cell receptor beta chains sequenced from a single sample in a study of T cell repertoires in cytomegalovirus infection. The antigens of these receptors remain unknown. Each CDR3 protein gets one entry after TCRdb re-called the reads with MiXCR. The sample has around 89,000 distinct CDR3 sequences; less than 30% are singletons. The sample in question was CD8+ T cells from cultured PBMCs, obtained from culture after CMV antigen stimulation. The origin of the receptors is a human donor in good health (CMV status not recorded). Some clones in this sample may be carry-over from other donors' samples.

This clonotype was seen at least ten times. The CDR3 DNA reads TGTGCCAGCAACTTGGACGGGAGCTCCTACGAGCAGTACTTC. The encoded protein is CASNLDGSSYEQYF. The chain links TRBV6-1 to TRBJ2-7; TRBD2 might be the D (6 bases). The CDR3 runs to 14 residues. CDR1 MNHNS and CDR2 SASEGT come from the germline V gene. V shed 7 bases and J shed 0 bases, with 13 bases lying between them.

A word on this clonotype: The junction differs from germline at one of its ends, possibly a read error. The V gene is TRBV20-1, the J gene TRBJ2-3; tentatively, D is TRBD2 (6 bases). This CDR3 comprises 13 residues. Germline V lookup: CDR1 DFQATT, CDR2 SNEGSKA (reference sequence). Written as DNA, the CDR3 is TGCAGCGCTAACGGGGGATACACAGATACGCAGTATTTT. This sequence encodes CSANGGYTDTQYF.

The chain uses TRBV19 and TRBJ2-3; D is unresolved. Trimming shortened V by 6 bases and J by 0 bases, and 4 bases separated the two germline ends. The CDR3 extends over 12 amino acids. CDR1 and CDR2 from the germline V gene are LNHDA and SQIVND (reference sequence). The CDR3 is CASRGSTDTQYF. DNA of the CDR3: TGTGCCAGTAGGGGTAGCACAGATACGCAGTATTTT.

This clonotype was counted only a few times. The chain couples TRBV7-2 to TRBJ1-6; unclear D gene. The CDR3 runs 12 residues. V dropped 5 bases and J dropped 7 bases, with 6 bases sitting between them. Looked up from germline, CDR1 is SGHTA and CDR2 is FQGNSA. CDR3 sequence: CASSNGNSPLHF. The CDR3 nucleotides read TGTGCCAGCAGCAACGGGAATTCACCCCTCCACTTT. The full variable domain, completed using reference TRBV7-2 and TRBJ1-6, is GAGVSQSPSNKVTEKGKDVELRCDPISGHTALYWYRQSLGQGLEFLIYFQGNSAPDKSGLPSDRFSAERTGGSVSTLTIQRTQQEDSAVYLCASSNGNSPLHFGNGTRLTVT.

This sequence joins TRBV6-1 and TRBJ1-1; no clear D. Germline V CDR1 and CDR2: MNHNS, SASEGT. Trimming stripped 6 bases from V and 8 bases from J, with 13 bases between. This CDR3 region has 12 residues. CDR3 sequence: CASSLTSTEAFF. DNA for the CDR3: TGTGCCAGCAGCCTGACAAGTACGGAAGCTTTCTTT.

This clonotype was seen a few times. V gene TRBV9 combines with J gene TRBJ2-5; tentatively, D is TRBD1 (6 bases). The V end was cut by 0 bases, the J end by 3 bases, with 18 bases between. From germline, CDR1 is SGDLS and CDR2 YYNGEE. The CDR3 runs to 17 residues. CDR3 DNA: TGTGCCAGCAGCGTAGGGCCAGGGGCTTTGATGGAAGAGACCCAGTACTTC. It is translated as CASSVGPGALMEETQYF.

In its sample, this clonotype was seen a few times. The chain combines TRBV15 with TRBJ2-3; 10 positions agree with TRBD2. Germline V gene sequence: CDR1 LNHNV, CDR2 YYDKDF (reference sequence). V was clipped by 2 bases and J by 2 bases; unmatched bases: 1. CDR3 length: 15 amino acids. CDR3 protein: CATSRLAGDTDTQYF. CDR3 sequence (DNA): TGTGCCACCAGCAGACTAGCGGGGGACACAGATACGCAGTATTTT.

The V gene is TRBV27, the J gene TRBJ1-5, with 9 bases identical to TRBD1. Per the germline V gene, CDR1 is MNHEY and CDR2 is SMNVEV (reference sequence). CDR3 size: 14 residues. V shed 5 bases and J 5 bases; nucleotides not matched to a gene: 4. CDR3 nucleotide sequence: TGTGCCAGCAGTCCTGGGACAGGGCATCAGCCCCAGCATTTT. It yields the protein CASSPGTGHQPQHF.

This clonotype was picked up a small number of times. The chain links TRBV5-6 to TRBJ1-2; D unresolved. V dropped 2 bases and J dropped 6 bases, with 5 bases sitting between them. The CDR3 has 11 residues. Germline V gene lookup returns CDR1 SGHDT and CDR2 YYEEEE. As DNA, the CDR3 is TGTGCCAGCAGCTTAATGGATGGCTACACCTTC. It translates to CASSLMDGYTF.

The chain is built from TRBV29-1 and TRBJ2-7; 11 bases line up with TRBD1. The CDR3 runs to 14 residues. Germline V gene sequence: CDR1 SQVTM, CDR2 ANQGSEA. V lost 0 bases and J lost 7; bases outside the gene matches: 5. The CDR3 protein is CSVEDGQGAEEQYF. In nucleotides, the CDR3 is TGCAGCGTTGAAGACGGACAGGGGGCTGAAGAGCAGTACTTC.

The chain carries TRBV12-3 or TRBV12-4 and TRBJ1-1; D gene ambiguous. This CDR3 is built from 14 residues. V lost 2 bases, J lost 4 bases, and 11 bases lay in between. This CDR3 reads CASSLTSMVTEAFF. The CDR3 coding sequence is TGTGCCAGCAGTTTAACGTCGATGGTCACTGAAGCTTTCTTT.

This clonotype was counted ten times or more. V usage is TRBV2 and J usage is TRBJ1-1; D perhaps matches TRBD1 (6 bases). Trimming took off 5 bases at V and 1 base at J, with 14 bases between the two ends. From germline, CDR1 is SNHLY and CDR2 FYNNEI. The CDR3 loop spans 15 amino acids. For the CDR3, the DNA is TGTGCCAGCAGTTACCCCCTGGACAGGAACACTGAAGCTTTCTTT. Amino acids: CASSYPLDRNTEAFF.